This is a list of T cell receptor beta chains from one sample in a study of T-cell reconstitution after alpha-beta-depleted transplantation in children. Each CDR3 protein is one row after TCRdb ran MiXCR on the PCR reads. The repertoire consists of 450,000 to 550,000 distinct CDR3 sequences, with over 9.5% occurring once and the leading ten covering around 15%. The source material was PBMCs, mostly from graft donor cells, sampled 180 days after TCRalphabeta/CD19-depleted stem cell transplant. All receptors derive from a female patient younger than 10 who had a stem cell transplant for aplastic anemia, so the T cells may come from the graft donor. Each CDR3 is given with its conserved first and last residue. D genes are given only for firm matches. Size tells how often a clone was seen (once, few, many) or the class of an expanded clone, and some rows leave it out.

V	size	J	D	CDR3	DNA
TRBV12-3/TRBV12-4	few	TRBJ1-5	.	CASSLPGARNQPQHF	TGTGCCAGCAGTTTGCCAGGGGCGCGGAATCAGCCCCAGCATTTT
TRBV14	.	TRBJ2-3	.	CASSQDRLGIATDTQYF	TGTGCCAGCAGCCAAGATCGGCTAGGAATCGCCACAGATACGCAGTATTTT
TRBV14	few	TRBJ2-7	.	CASGPFGSYEQYF	TGTGCCAGCGGACCGTTTGGGTCCTACGAGCAGTACTTC
TRBV7-9	.	TRBJ1-2	TRBD1	CASNPTGGYGYTF	TGTGCCAGCAACCCTACAGGGGGGTATGGCTACACCTTC
TRBV28	many	TRBJ2-7	.	CASSLGSFTVSYEQYF	TGTGCCAGCAGTTTAGGGTCCTTTACGGTCTCCTACGAGCAGTACTTC
TRBV6-5	few	TRBJ2-7	TRBD2	CASSYSTSGFTYEQYF	TGTGCCAGCAGTTACTCGACTAGCGGGTTTACCTACGAGCAGTACTTC
TRBV3-1	once	TRBJ1-1	.	CATCQGPVAGALWTEAFF	TGTGCCACCTGCCAAGGGCCGGTGGCGGGGGCGTTATGGACTGAAGCTTTCTTT
TRBV28	few	TRBJ1-4	TRBD1	CASSLHRGPEKLFF	TGTGCCAGCAGTTTACACAGGGGGCCTGAAAAACTGTTTTTT
TRBV18	many	TRBJ2-7	.	CASSRDTFYEQYF	TGTGCCAGCTCCCGGGACACATTCTACGAGCAGTACTTC
TRBV9	few	TRBJ1-1	.	CASSVGQGPGGQAFF	TGTGCCAGCAGCGTAGGGCAGGGACCGGGTGGTCAAGCTTTCTTT
TRBV29-1	few	TRBJ2-1	.	CSVGPRVRDNEQFF	TGCAGCGTTGGACCTCGGGTGAGGGACAATGAGCAGTTCTTC
TRBV3-1	few	TRBJ2-7	TRBD2	CASSQGDPGLAYEQYF	TGTGCCAGCAGCCAAGGGGACCCGGGACTAGCTTACGAGCAGTACTTC
TRBV12-3/TRBV12-4	few	TRBJ2-1	TRBD1	CASSHRDRQYNEQFF	TGTGCCAGCAGTCACCGGGACAGGCAGTACAATGAGCAGTTCTTC
TRBV6-1	.	TRBJ2-5	.	CASSEVGIYQETQYF	TGTGCCAGCAGTGAAGTGGGGATCTACCAAGAGACCCAGTACTTC
TRBV20-1	few	TRBJ1-2	.	CSARDPVGNYGYTF	TGCAGTGCTAGAGACCCGGTGGGGAACTATGGCTACACCTTC
TRBV19	.	TRBJ2-3	.	CASSIDGWSTDTQYF	TGTGCCAGTAGTATAGATGGTTGGTCCACAGATACGCAGTATTTT
TRBV3-1	many	TRBJ2-5	.	CASSQGRETQYF	TGTGCCAGCAGCCAAGGTCGGGAGACCCAGTACTTC
TRBV7-2	few	TRBJ2-2	TRBD2	CASSTRLAGITGELFF	TGTGCCAGCAGCACCCGACTAGCGGGCATCACCGGGGAGCTGTTTTTT
TRBV12-3/TRBV12-4	many	TRBJ2-6	.	CASSFNSGANVLTF	TGTGCCAGCAGTTTTAACTCTGGGGCCAACGTCCTGACTTTC
TRBV15	many	TRBJ1-5	.	CATSRDRVLNQPQHF	TGTGCCACCAGCAGAGATCGGGTACTCAATCAGCCCCAGCATTTT
TRBV6-2/TRBV6-3	few	TRBJ2-7	.	CASSSSSDGTNEQYF	TGTGCCAGCAGTTCTTCATCGGACGGGACCAACGAGCAGTACTTC
TRBV7-2	.	TRBJ1-1	.	CASSLFQGFTEAFF	TGTGCCAGCAGCTTATTTCAGGGATTCACTGAAGCTTTCTTT
TRBV5-1	.	TRBJ2-5	.	CTSSRDTGLTETQYF	TGCACCAGCAGCCGTGATACAGGGCTAACGGAGACCCAGTACTTC
TRBV7-2	.	TRBJ2-5	TRBD2	CASSFGTSGSQETQYF	TGTGCCAGCAGCTTCGGGACTAGCGGGAGCCAAGAGACCCAGTACTTC
TRBV6-2/TRBV6-3	.	TRBJ1-5	.	CASSYQPREPQHF	TGTGCCAGCAGTTACCAGCCTCGGGAGCCCCAGCATTTT
TRBV3-1	many	TRBJ2-5	.	CASSQTEAQYF	TGTGCCAGCAGCCAAACGGAGGCCCAGTACTTC
TRBV5-4	.	TRBJ2-3	.	CASSFLQGSDTQYF	TGTGCCAGCAGCTTCCTGCAGGGTTCCGATACGCAGTATTTT